One sample yielded the 11 T cell receptor beta chains listed below, sequenced in a study of T cells in Graves' hyperthyroidism and ophthalmopathy. Regions amplified from RNA transcripts were the TCR beta CDR3 regions. First-round RT-PCR of the TCR CDR3 relied on the HTBI primer set. MiXCR was run by TCRdb on the multiplex PCR reads, yielding one entry per CDR3 protein. The data contain roughly 500,000 distinct CDR3 sequences, approximately 23% of them singletons. The sample taken for sequencing was blood. The origin of the receptors is a woman in her 70s with Graves' ophthalmopathy.

J is TRBJ2-3 and V is TRBV27; 7 nucleotides agree with TRBD1. Germline CDR1 and CDR2: MNHEY and SMNVEV (reference sequence). J was trimmed by 6 bases and V by 6 bases; bases with no gene match: 6. The CDR3 covers 13 residues. CDR3 sequence (DNA): TGTGCCAGCAGAATGACAGGGCGGGATACGCAGTATTTT. Protein sequence: CASRMTGRDTQYF.

In its sample, this clonotype was seen many times. The rearrangement links TRBV7-2 to TRBJ2-7; 7 bases agree with TRBD1. This CDR3 contains 14 residues. Trimming at V came to 3 bases and at J to 4 bases, leaving 6 bases not matched to a gene. Germline V gene sequence: CDR1 SGHTA, CDR2 FQGNSA. The CDR3, as DNA: TGTGCCAGCAGCTTTGACAGGGCGGCTTACGAGCAGTACTTC. Its protein is CASSFDRAAYEQYF.

Written as DNA, the CDR3 is TGTGCCATCAGGACCACCCCTGGGGCCAACGTCCTGACTTTC. It yields the protein CAIRTTPGANVLTF. This sequence joins TRBV10-3 and TRBJ2-6; D unresolved. The V end was cut by 6 bases, the J end by 2 bases, with 8 bases between. Per the germline V gene, CDR1 is ENHRY and CDR2 is SYGVKD. This CDR3 is built from 14 residues.

The J gene is TRBJ1-4, the V gene TRBV20-1; a weak D match, TRBD1 (5 bases). CDR1 and CDR2 (germline): DFQATT, SNEGSKA (reference sequence). V lost 6 bases and J 7 bases, leaving 18 bases between the germline ends. The CDR3 totals 14 residues. CDR3 loop: CSARPGTTSEKLFF. CDR3 coding DNA: TGCAGTGCCAGACCCGGGACCACCAGTGAAAAACTGTTTTTT.

The gene calls are TRBV9 and TRBJ2-1; 11 bases are a match to TRBD2. The CDR3 is made up of 15 amino acids. Germline V CDR1 and CDR2: SGDLS, YYNGEE. J was trimmed by 5 bases and V by 3 bases; bases with no gene match: 4. CDR3 protein: CASSAEGLADNEQFF. The CDR3 nucleotides read TGTGCCAGCAGCGCCGAGGGACTAGCGGACAATGAGCAGTTCTTC. The full variable domain, with the rest looked up from reference TRBV9 and TRBJ2-1, is DSGVTQTPKHLITATGQRVTLRCSPRSGDLSVYWYQQSLDQGLQFLIQYYNGEERAKGNILERFSAQQFPDLHSELNLSSLELGDSALYFCASSAEGLADNEQFFGPGTRLTVL.

The rearrangement links TRBV19 to TRBJ1-4; D may be TRBD1 (5 bases). Germline-derived CDR1 and CDR2 are LNHDA and SQIVND (reference sequence). The CDR3 extends over 16 amino acids. Trimming cost V 7 bases and J 8 bases, with 23 bases left between them. CDR3 DNA: TGTGCCAGTACTCATACCGGCGGGGCCACCGGAGAAAAACTGTTTTTT. This gives the protein CASTHTGGATGEKLFF.

The gene calls are TRBV15 and TRBJ1-2; the D gene is possibly TRBD1 (5 bases). The length of the CDR3 is 15 residues. Germline V gene data show CDR1 as LNHNV and CDR2 as YYDKDF (reference sequence). Trimming left V 1 base short and J 6 bases short, with 15 bases between. In nucleotides, the CDR3 is TGTGCCACCAGCAGAGGGGGGGGTCTCCCTCATGGCTACACCTTC. Protein: CATSRGGGLPHGYTF.

The chain recombines TRBV18 with TRBJ2-3; D could derive from TRBD1 or TRBD2 (5 bases each). CDR1 and CDR2 from the germline V gene are KGHSH and LQKENI. Trimming stripped 5 bases from V and 8 bases from J, with 14 bases between. This CDR3 is built from 13 residues. The DNA for the CDR3 is TGTGCCAGCTCAAATCAGGGAGCAGGTACGCAGTATTTT. Protein sequence: CASSNQGAGTQYF.

The chain combines TRBV28 with TRBJ1-2; 11 positions match TRBD1. Looked up from germline, CDR1 is MDHEN and CDR2 is SYDVKM. This CDR3 is 15 amino acids long. Trimming removed 6 bases from V and 7 bases from J; junction bases left unmatched: 10. The CDR3 bases are TGTGCCAGCAGGCCACCGGGACAGGGGGGCACTGGCTACACCTTC. The encoded protein is CASRPPGQGGTGYTF.

The chain carries TRBV12-3 or TRBV12-4 and TRBJ2-3; 7 bases line up with TRBD1. J lost 0 bases, V lost 5 bases, and 8 bases had no gene match. This CDR3 has 16 amino acids. This chain's CDR3 is CASSPLQGVSTDTQYF. The CDR3 region has the DNA TGTGCCAGCAGTCCTCTTCAGGGGGTAAGCACAGATACGCAGTATTTT.

The chain uses TRBV20-1 and TRBJ1-1; unclear D gene. CDR1 and CDR2 (germline): DFQATT, SNEGSKA (reference sequence). CDR3 size: 16 residues. Deletions cut 0 bases from V and 1 base from J, with 15 bases between. CDR3 region: CSARDRSQVSNTEAFF. The CDR3 nucleotides read TGCAGTGCTAGAGACCGCTCGCAGGTGTCGAACACTGAAGCTTTCTTT.